The T cell receptor (beta chain) described here comes from a study of blood T cells in healthy people across ages. Isolation recovered at least 6.5 million PBMCs from every sample. It was with a sample-barcoded 5' primer and a J-beta primer mix that a second PCR of about 6 to 12 cycles was run. TCRdb reprocessed the 5' RACE reads via MiXCR and lists one record per CDR3 protein. This sample has some 930,000 distinct CDR3 sequences; almost 30% occur once, and the top ten carry approximately 10%. This CDR3 comprises 14 residues. CDR1 and CDR2 from the germline V gene are MDHEN and SYDVKM. J lost 6 bases, V lost 6 bases, and 7 bases had no gene match. This sample also belongs to another study, concerning T cells of mothers and their children.

This TCR came from a woman in her 40s in good health. Sequenced input: blood. The chain links TRBV28 to TRBJ2-1, with TRBD1 matching 8 bases. The CDR3, as DNA: TGTGCCAGCAGCTACCCGACAGGGGTCAATGAGCAGTTCTTC. This gives the protein CASSYPTGVNEQFF.